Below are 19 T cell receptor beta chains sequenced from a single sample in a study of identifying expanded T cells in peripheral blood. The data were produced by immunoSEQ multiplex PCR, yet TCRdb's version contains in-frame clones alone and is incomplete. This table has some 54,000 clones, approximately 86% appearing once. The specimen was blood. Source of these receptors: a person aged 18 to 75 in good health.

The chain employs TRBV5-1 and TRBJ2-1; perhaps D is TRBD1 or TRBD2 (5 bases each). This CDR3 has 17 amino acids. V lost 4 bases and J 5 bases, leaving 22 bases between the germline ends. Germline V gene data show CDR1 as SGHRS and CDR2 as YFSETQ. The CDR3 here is CASSGGGAARGHNEQFF. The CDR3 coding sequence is TGCGCCAGCAGCGGTGGGGGAGCTGCCCGGGGCCACAATGAGCAGTTCTTC.

This CDR3 is CASTRRMNTEAFF. DNA for the CDR3: TGTGCCAGTACGAGAAGGATGAACACTGAAGCTTTCTTT. V is TRBV19 and J is TRBJ1-1; D ambiguous. Trimming left V 7 bases short and J 0 bases short, with 9 bases between. The CDR3 loop spans 13 amino acids. In germline, CDR1 is LNHDA, CDR2 SQIVND (reference sequence).

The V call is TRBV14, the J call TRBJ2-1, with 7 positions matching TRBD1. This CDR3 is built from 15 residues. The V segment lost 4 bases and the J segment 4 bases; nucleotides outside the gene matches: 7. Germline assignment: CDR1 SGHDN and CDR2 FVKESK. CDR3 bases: TGTGCCAGCAGCCGGAACAGGGGAAATTACAATGAGCAGTTCTTC. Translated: CASSRNRGNYNEQFF. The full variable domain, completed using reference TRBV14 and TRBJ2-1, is EAGVTQFPSHSVIEKGQTVTLRCDPISGHDNLYWYRRVMGKEIKFLLHFVKESKQDESGMPNNRFLAERTGGTYSTLKVQPAELEDSGVYFCASSRNRGNYNEQFFGPGTRLTVL.

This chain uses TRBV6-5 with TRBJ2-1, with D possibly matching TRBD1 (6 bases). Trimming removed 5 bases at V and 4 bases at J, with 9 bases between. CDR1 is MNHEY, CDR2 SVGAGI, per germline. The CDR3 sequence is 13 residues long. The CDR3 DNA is TGTGCCAGCAGTAGGACAGTTTACAATGAGCAGTTCTTC. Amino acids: CASSRTVYNEQFF.

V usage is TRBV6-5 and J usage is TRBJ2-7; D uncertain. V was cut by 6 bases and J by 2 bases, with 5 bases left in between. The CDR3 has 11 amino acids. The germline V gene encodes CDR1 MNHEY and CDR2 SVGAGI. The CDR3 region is CASSDPYEQYF. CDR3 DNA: TGTGCCAGCAGCGACCCCTACGAGCAGTACTTC.

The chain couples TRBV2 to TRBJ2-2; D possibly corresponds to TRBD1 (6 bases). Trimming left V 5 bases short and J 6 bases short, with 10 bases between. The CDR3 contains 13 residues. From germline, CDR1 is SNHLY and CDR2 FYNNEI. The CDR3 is CASSYRVAGELFF. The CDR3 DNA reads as TGTGCCAGCAGTTACAGGGTCGCCGGGGAGCTGTTTTTT. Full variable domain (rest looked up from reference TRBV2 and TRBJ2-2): EPEVTQTPSHQVTQMGQEVILRCVPISNHLYFYWYRQILGQKVEFLVSFYNNEISEKSEIFDDQFSVERPDGSNFTLKIRSTKLEDSAMYFCASSYRVAGELFFGEGSRLTVL.

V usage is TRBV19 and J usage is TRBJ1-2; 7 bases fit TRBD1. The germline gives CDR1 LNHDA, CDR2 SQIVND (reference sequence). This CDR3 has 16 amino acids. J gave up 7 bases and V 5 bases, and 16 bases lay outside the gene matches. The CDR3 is CASSPRDSPTNLGYTF. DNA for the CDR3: TGTGCCAGTAGTCCGAGGGACAGCCCCACGAATCTTGGCTACACCTTC.

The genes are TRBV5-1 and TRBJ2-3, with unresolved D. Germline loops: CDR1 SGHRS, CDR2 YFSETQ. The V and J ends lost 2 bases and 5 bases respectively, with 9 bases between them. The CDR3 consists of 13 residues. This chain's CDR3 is CASSFEKRDTQYF. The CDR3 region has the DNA TGCGCCAGCAGCTTTGAAAAGCGAGATACGCAGTATTTT.

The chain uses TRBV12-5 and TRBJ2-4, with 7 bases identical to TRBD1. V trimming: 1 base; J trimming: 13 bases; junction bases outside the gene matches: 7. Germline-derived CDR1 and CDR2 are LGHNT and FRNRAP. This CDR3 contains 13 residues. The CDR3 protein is CASGLGADRIQYF. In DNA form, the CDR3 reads TGTGCTAGTGGTTTGGGGGCGGACAGGATCCAGTACTTC.

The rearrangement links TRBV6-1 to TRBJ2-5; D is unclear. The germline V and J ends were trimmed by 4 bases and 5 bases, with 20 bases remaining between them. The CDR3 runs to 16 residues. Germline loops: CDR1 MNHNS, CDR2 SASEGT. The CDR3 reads CASSGKLGTRGETQYF. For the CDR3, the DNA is TGTGCCAGCAGTGGGAAGCTCGGTACTCGTGGGGAGACCCAGTACTTC.

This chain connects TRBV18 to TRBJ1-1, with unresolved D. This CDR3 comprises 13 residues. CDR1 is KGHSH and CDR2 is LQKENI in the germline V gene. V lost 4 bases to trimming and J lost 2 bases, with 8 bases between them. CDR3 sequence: CASSRVENTEAFF. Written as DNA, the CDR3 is TGTGCCAGCTCACGGGTCGAAAACACTGAAGCTTTCTTT.

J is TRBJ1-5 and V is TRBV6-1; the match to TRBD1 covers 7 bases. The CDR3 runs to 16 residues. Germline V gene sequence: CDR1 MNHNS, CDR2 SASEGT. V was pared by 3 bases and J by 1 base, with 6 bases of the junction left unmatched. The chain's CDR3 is CASSDWTGGSNQPQHF. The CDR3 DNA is TGTGCCAGCAGTGATTGGACAGGCGGGAGCAATCAGCCCCAGCATTTT.

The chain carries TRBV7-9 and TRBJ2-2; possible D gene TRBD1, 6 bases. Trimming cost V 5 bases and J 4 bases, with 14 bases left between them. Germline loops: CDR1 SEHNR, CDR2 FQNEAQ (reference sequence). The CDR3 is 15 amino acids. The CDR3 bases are TGTGCCAGCAGCAGACAGGCTGGAGCCACCGGGGAGCTGTTTTTT. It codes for CASSRQAGATGELFF.

CDR3 sequence reads: CAWFPGGSSYNEQFF. CDR3 in DNA: TGTGCCTGGTTTCCCGGCGGCAGCTCCTACAATGAGCAGTTCTTC. V usage is TRBV30 and J usage is TRBJ2-1, with D uncertain. V dropped 5 bases and J dropped 0 bases, with 14 bases sitting between them. The CDR3 consists of 15 residues. Germline CDR1 reads GTSNPN; CDR2 reads SVGIG (reference sequence).

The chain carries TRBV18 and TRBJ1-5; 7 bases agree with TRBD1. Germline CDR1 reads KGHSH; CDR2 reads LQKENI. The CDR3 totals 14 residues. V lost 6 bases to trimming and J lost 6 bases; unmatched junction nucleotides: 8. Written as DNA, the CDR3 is TGTGCCAGCTCGCGGGAACAGGGGACTCAGCCCCAGCATTTT. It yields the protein CASSREQGTQPQHF.

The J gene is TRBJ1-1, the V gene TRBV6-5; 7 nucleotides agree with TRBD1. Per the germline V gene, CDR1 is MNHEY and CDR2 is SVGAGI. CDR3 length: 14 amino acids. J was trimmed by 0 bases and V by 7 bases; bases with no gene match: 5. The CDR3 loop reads CASNVDRVNTEAFF. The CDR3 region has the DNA TGTGCCAGCAACGTCGACAGGGTGAACACTGAAGCTTTCTTT.

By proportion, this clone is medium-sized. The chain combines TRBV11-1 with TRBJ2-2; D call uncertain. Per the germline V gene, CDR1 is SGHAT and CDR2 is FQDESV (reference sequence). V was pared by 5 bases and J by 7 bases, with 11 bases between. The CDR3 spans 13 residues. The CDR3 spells CASSPGGIGELFF. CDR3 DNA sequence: TGTGCCAGCAGCCCGGGCGGCATCGGGGAGCTGTTTTTT.

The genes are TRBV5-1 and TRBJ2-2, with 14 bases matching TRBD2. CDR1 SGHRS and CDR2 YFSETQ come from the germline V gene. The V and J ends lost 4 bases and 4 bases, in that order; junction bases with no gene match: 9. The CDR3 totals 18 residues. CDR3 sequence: CASSPTSGGAIGTGELFF. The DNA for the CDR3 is TGCGCCAGCAGCCCGACTAGCGGGGGGGCGATAGGCACCGGGGAGCTGTTTTTT. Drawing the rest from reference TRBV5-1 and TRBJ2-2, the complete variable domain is KAGVTQTPRYLIKTRGQQVTLSCSPISGHRSVSWYQQTPGQGLQFLFEYFSETQRNKGNFPGRFSGRQFSNSRSEMNVSTLELGDSALYLCASSPTSGGAIGTGELFFGEGSRLTVL.

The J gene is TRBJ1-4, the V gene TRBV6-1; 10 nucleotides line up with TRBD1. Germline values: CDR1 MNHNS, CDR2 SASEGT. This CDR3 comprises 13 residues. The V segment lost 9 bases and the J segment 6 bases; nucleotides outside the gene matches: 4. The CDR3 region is CASSGTGDEKLFF. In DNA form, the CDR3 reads TGTGCCAGTTCCGGGACAGGGGATGAAAAACTGTTTTTT.